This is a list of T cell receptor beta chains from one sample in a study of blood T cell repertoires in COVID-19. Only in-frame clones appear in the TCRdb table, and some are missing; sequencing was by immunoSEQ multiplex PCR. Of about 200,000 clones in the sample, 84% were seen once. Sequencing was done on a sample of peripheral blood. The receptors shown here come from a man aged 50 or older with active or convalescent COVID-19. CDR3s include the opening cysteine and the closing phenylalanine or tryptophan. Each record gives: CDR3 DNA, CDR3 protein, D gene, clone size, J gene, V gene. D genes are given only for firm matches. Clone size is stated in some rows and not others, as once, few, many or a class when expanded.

CDR3nt: TGTGCCAGCAGTTTTTCGGACATCCGGCGGTCCCTCCACTTT; CDR3aa: CASSFSDIRRSLHF; d_gene: -; abundance: -; j_gene: TRBJ1-6; v_gene: TRBV28
CDR3nt: TGTGCCAGCAGTTACAGACACAGGGGTTCACCCCTCCACTTT; CDR3aa: CASSYRHRGSPLHF; d_gene: TRBD1; abundance: -; j_gene: TRBJ1-6; v_gene: TRBV6-5
CDR3nt: TGCAGCGTCCGGACAGGGGAAGAGACCCAGTACTTC; CDR3aa: CSVRTGEETQYF; d_gene: TRBD1; abundance: -; j_gene: TRBJ2-5; v_gene: TRBV29-1
CDR3nt: TGTGCCAGCAGTTCCCAGGTCCGGCAGTACTTC; CDR3aa: CASSSQVRQYF; d_gene: -; abundance: -; j_gene: TRBJ2-7; v_gene: TRBV6-6
CDR3nt: TGTGCCAGCAGCGTAGGGGACAGTTTCGCAGATACGCAGTATTTT; CDR3aa: CASSVGDSFADTQYF; d_gene: TRBD1; abundance: once; j_gene: TRBJ2-3; v_gene: TRBV9
CDR3nt: TGTGCCAGCAGTTTGTATGGCGCAGGGGGCACTGAAGCTTTCTTT; CDR3aa: CASSLYGAGGTEAFF; d_gene: TRBD1; abundance: -; j_gene: TRBJ1-1; v_gene: TRBV28
CDR3nt: TGTGCCAGCAGCCCGACAGGGTACAACACCGGGGAGCTGTTTTTT; CDR3aa: CASSPTGYNTGELFF; d_gene: TRBD1; abundance: once; j_gene: TRBJ2-2; v_gene: TRBV28
CDR3nt: TGTGCCAGCAGCTTGGGACTAGCGGGAGGGCCATGGGGCACCGGGGAGCTGTTTTTT; CDR3aa: CASSLGLAGGPWGTGELFF; d_gene: TRBD2; abundance: -; j_gene: TRBJ2-2; v_gene: TRBV7-3
CDR3nt: TGTGCCAGTCGCGATTATAGCAATCAGCCCCAGCATTTT; CDR3aa: CASRDYSNQPQHF; d_gene: -; abundance: once; j_gene: TRBJ1-5; v_gene: TRBV19
CDR3nt: TGCGCCAGCAGCCCAACACTAGCGGGGCTCTCCTACGAGCAGTACTTC; CDR3aa: CASSPTLAGLSYEQYF; d_gene: TRBD2; abundance: -; j_gene: TRBJ2-7; v_gene: TRBV4-1
CDR3nt: TGTGCCAGCAGCTTTAGTACGCGGGGACCCCTCCACTTT; CDR3aa: CASSFSTRGPLHF; d_gene: -; abundance: -; j_gene: TRBJ1-6; v_gene: TRBV7-9
CDR3nt: TGTGCCAGCAGTTTAGAAGGCGGGATCGAGTTCTTC; CDR3aa: CASSLEGGIEFF; d_gene: -; abundance: once; j_gene: TRBJ2-1; v_gene: TRBV12-3/TRBV12-4
CDR3nt: TGTGCCAGCAGCCAATTCAACACAGATACGCAGTATTTT; CDR3aa: CASSQFNTDTQYF; d_gene: -; abundance: once; j_gene: TRBJ2-3; v_gene: TRBV16
CDR3nt: TGTGCCACCAGTCATTGGCGGGTCAGTGAGCAGTTCTTC; CDR3aa: CATSHWRVSEQFF; d_gene: -; abundance: -; j_gene: TRBJ2-1; v_gene: TRBV15
CDR3nt: TGTGCCAGCAGCCGACTTGCTAGCGGGAGTCCCTACGAGCAGTACTTC; CDR3aa: CASSRLASGSPYEQYF; d_gene: TRBD2; abundance: -; j_gene: TRBJ2-7; v_gene: TRBV5-4
CDR3nt: TGCGCCAGCAGCCCAGGACAGGGGGCTTTAACAGATACGCAGTATTTT; CDR3aa: CASSPGQGALTDTQYF; d_gene: TRBD1; abundance: -; j_gene: TRBJ2-3; v_gene: TRBV5-1
CDR3nt: TGTGCCAGCAGCTTAGGCCAGACAGGGAACACTGAAGCTTTCTTT; CDR3aa: CASSLGQTGNTEAFF; d_gene: -; abundance: -; j_gene: TRBJ1-1; v_gene: TRBV7-9
CDR3nt: TGTGCCAGCAGCACCGACAGGGTTCACAATGAGCAGTTCTTC; CDR3aa: CASSTDRVHNEQFF; d_gene: TRBD1; abundance: -; j_gene: TRBJ2-1; v_gene: TRBV9
CDR3nt: TGTGCCAGCAGTGAAAGGGGGGGCCCCACTTACAATGAGCAGTTCTTC; CDR3aa: CASSERGGPTYNEQFF; d_gene: -; abundance: -; j_gene: TRBJ2-1; v_gene: TRBV6-1
CDR3nt: TGTGCCTGGAGTGGGGGGACAGTCTACGAGCAGTACTTC; CDR3aa: CAWSGGTVYEQYF; d_gene: TRBD1; abundance: few; j_gene: TRBJ2-7; v_gene: TRBV30
CDR3nt: TGTGCCAGCTCCCTATCCATTCAAGAGACCCAGTACTTC; CDR3aa: CASSLSIQETQYF; d_gene: -; abundance: -; j_gene: TRBJ2-5; v_gene: TRBV18
CDR3nt: TGTGCCAGTAGTATTATGACAGGGGGCCTGGAGACCCAGTACTTC; CDR3aa: CASSIMTGGLETQYF; d_gene: TRBD1; abundance: -; j_gene: TRBJ2-5; v_gene: TRBV19
CDR3nt: TGCGCCAGCAGCACAACTAGCAGCACAGATACGCAGTATTTT; CDR3aa: CASSTTSSTDTQYF; d_gene: -; abundance: -; j_gene: TRBJ2-3; v_gene: TRBV5-1
CDR3nt: TGTGCCAGTTCGGCGGACAGGGACCTATATAATTCACCCCTCCACTTT; CDR3aa: CASSADRDLYNSPLHF; d_gene: TRBD1; abundance: -; j_gene: TRBJ1-6; v_gene: TRBV19
CDR3nt: TGTGCCAGTAGTGCCAGGACAAGAGAAAAACTGTTTTTT; CDR3aa: CASSARTREKLFF; d_gene: -; abundance: -; j_gene: TRBJ1-4; v_gene: TRBV19
CDR3nt: TGTGCCAGTAGTATGGCGAGGAATGAGCAGTTCTTC; CDR3aa: CASSMARNEQFF; d_gene: -; abundance: -; j_gene: TRBJ2-1; v_gene: TRBV19
CDR3nt: TGTGCCAGCAGCGTATCTTCCGGGGGGCGAGGCATTCAGTACTTC; CDR3aa: CASSVSSGGRGIQYF; d_gene: -; abundance: -; j_gene: TRBJ2-4; v_gene: TRBV9
CDR3nt: TGTGCCAGTAGTTCACGATCCAAGACTCAAGGGGGTACAGATACGCAGTATTTT; CDR3aa: CASSSRSKTQGGTDTQYF; d_gene: -; abundance: -; j_gene: TRBJ2-3; v_gene: TRBV19
CDR3nt: TGTGCCATCAGTGATGGAGGGGTTGGTAATCAGCCCCAGCATTTT; CDR3aa: CAISDGGVGNQPQHF; d_gene: -; abundance: -; j_gene: TRBJ1-5; v_gene: TRBV10-3
CDR3nt: TGTGCCAGCAGAAAGGAGGGGAATCAGCCCCAGCATTTT; CDR3aa: CASRKEGNQPQHF; d_gene: -; abundance: once; j_gene: TRBJ1-5; v_gene: TRBV2
CDR3nt: TGTGCCAGCAGCGTAGCCAGGGTCCCTAATGAAGCTTTCTTT; CDR3aa: CASSVARVPNEAFF; d_gene: -; abundance: once; j_gene: TRBJ1-1; v_gene: TRBV9
CDR3nt: TGTGCCAGCAGCTTGGGTTTACTAGCGGCGTACAATGAGCAGTTCTTC; CDR3aa: CASSLGLLAAYNEQFF; d_gene: TRBD2; abundance: -; j_gene: TRBJ2-1; v_gene: TRBV5-6
CDR3nt: TGTGCCAGCAAAGCCGGGACAGGGGTAGACACTGAAGCTTTCTTT; CDR3aa: CASKAGTGVDTEAFF; d_gene: TRBD1; abundance: -; j_gene: TRBJ1-1; v_gene: TRBV27
CDR3nt: TGTGCCAGCAACCCGGAGGGGTCCGGGAATACGCAGTATTTT; CDR3aa: CASNPEGSGNTQYF; d_gene: -; abundance: -; j_gene: TRBJ2-3; v_gene: TRBV2
CDR3nt: TGTGCCAGCAGCGAAACAAGCTACGAGCAGTACTTC; CDR3aa: CASSETSYEQYF; d_gene: -; abundance: -; j_gene: TRBJ2-7; v_gene: TRBV2
CDR3nt: TGCGCCAGCAGCTTCGGGGGGCGCGGGACAGATACGCAGTATTTT; CDR3aa: CASSFGGRGTDTQYF; d_gene: -; abundance: -; j_gene: TRBJ2-3; v_gene: TRBV5-1
CDR3nt: TGCAGCGTTCGGGAACCCCAAGAGACCCAGTACTTC; CDR3aa: CSVREPQETQYF; d_gene: -; abundance: once; j_gene: TRBJ2-5; v_gene: TRBV29-1
CDR3nt: TGTGCCAGCAGCCAAACTCTCACTAGATTCAAAAACATTCAGTACTTC; CDR3aa: CASSQTLTRFKNIQYF; d_gene: -; abundance: once; j_gene: TRBJ2-4; v_gene: TRBV2
CDR3nt: TGTGCCAGCAGCGTAGTCGGAGGGGTAGGGGAAAAACTGTTTTTT; CDR3aa: CASSVVGGVGEKLFF; d_gene: -; abundance: -; j_gene: TRBJ1-4; v_gene: TRBV9
CDR3nt: TGTGCCAGTAGTGCAGGGGGCGCCTCCTACAATGAGCAGTTCTTC; CDR3aa: CASSAGGASYNEQFF; d_gene: TRBD1; abundance: -; j_gene: TRBJ2-1; v_gene: TRBV19
CDR3nt: TGTGCCAGCACCCAGTACAGGGGGCGAGATGAAAAACTGTTTTTT; CDR3aa: CASTQYRGRDEKLFF; d_gene: TRBD1; abundance: -; j_gene: TRBJ1-4; v_gene: TRBV6-5
CDR3nt: TGTGCCAGCAGGACTTACTTCTCTGGAAACACCATATATTTT; CDR3aa: CASRTYFSGNTIYF; d_gene: -; abundance: few; j_gene: TRBJ1-3; v_gene: TRBV28
CDR3nt: TGTGCCAGCACCGAGGGAGTACTAACAGATACGCAGTATTTT; CDR3aa: CASTEGVLTDTQYF; d_gene: -; abundance: -; j_gene: TRBJ2-3; v_gene: TRBV2
CDR3nt: TGTGCCAGCAGCTCCGCCCTACTAGCGGGTTCCAATGAGCAGTTCTTC; CDR3aa: CASSSALLAGSNEQFF; d_gene: TRBD2; abundance: few; j_gene: TRBJ2-1; v_gene: TRBV5-8
CDR3nt: TGCAGCGTATACACAGGGGGCGCGGGCTATGGCTACACCTTC; CDR3aa: CSVYTGGAGYGYTF; d_gene: TRBD1; abundance: -; j_gene: TRBJ1-2; v_gene: TRBV29-1
CDR3nt: TGTGCCACCCTGGGCAGTTTAATGAACACTGAAGCTTTCTTT; CDR3aa: CATLGSLMNTEAFF; d_gene: -; abundance: -; j_gene: TRBJ1-1; v_gene: TRBV2
CDR3nt: TGTGCCAGCAGCCCCATTCCGACATACCCGAGCACTGAAGCTTTCTTT; CDR3aa: CASSPIPTYPSTEAFF; d_gene: -; abundance: -; j_gene: TRBJ1-1; v_gene: TRBV6-2/TRBV6-3
CDR3nt: TGTGCCAGCTCACCGTTTCGGGGGAATGAAAAACTGTTTTTT; CDR3aa: CASSPFRGNEKLFF; d_gene: -; abundance: -; j_gene: TRBJ1-4; v_gene: TRBV18
CDR3nt: TGTGCCAGCGCCCGGGGGGCAAGGGGCAATCAGCCCCAGCATTTT; CDR3aa: CASARGARGNQPQHF; d_gene: -; abundance: few; j_gene: TRBJ1-5; v_gene: TRBV28
CDR3nt: TGCGCCAGCAGCCTTGGAAGAGGGGGCGCCGGCACTGAAGCTTTCTTT; CDR3aa: CASSLGRGGAGTEAFF; d_gene: TRBD1; abundance: -; j_gene: TRBJ1-1; v_gene: TRBV5-1
CDR3nt: TGTGCCAGCTCACCACGGGCTAGCGGGATAAACAATGAGCAGTTCTTC; CDR3aa: CASSPRASGINNEQFF; d_gene: TRBD2; abundance: -; j_gene: TRBJ2-1; v_gene: TRBV18
CDR3nt: TGCAGCGGGGGACTTGACACTGAAGCTTTCTTT; CDR3aa: CSGGLDTEAFF; d_gene: -; abundance: -; j_gene: TRBJ1-1; v_gene: TRBV29-1
CDR3nt: TGTGCCAGCAGCTTAGTAGGGACTAGCGGGACCTTCACAGATACGCAGTATTTT; CDR3aa: CASSLVGTSGTFTDTQYF; d_gene: TRBD2; abundance: -; j_gene: TRBJ2-3; v_gene: TRBV7-9
CDR3nt: TGCAGTGCCGACAGCTCCTACGAGCAGTACTTC; CDR3aa: CSADSSYEQYF; d_gene: -; abundance: -; j_gene: TRBJ2-7; v_gene: TRBV20-1
CDR3nt: TGCAGCGTCGTCGAACAGGGGGTAACTAATGAAAAACTGTTTTTT; CDR3aa: CSVVEQGVTNEKLFF; d_gene: TRBD1; abundance: -; j_gene: TRBJ1-4; v_gene: TRBV29-1